One and the same sample provided the 24 T cell receptor beta chains below, sequenced in a study of T cell responses to AZD1222 COVID-19 vaccine. Assay used: immunoSEQ multiplex PCR; TCRdb lists only in-frame clones, some missing. The profile shows some 180,000 clones, 85% to 95% of them singletons. Sequenced material: peripheral blood, taken 28 days after the second AZD1222 dose. These receptor sequences come from an adult who received the AZD1222 COVID-19 vaccine.

The chain employs TRBV10-3 and TRBJ2-3, with 12 bases matching TRBD1. The CDR3 totals 19 residues. With 6 bases clipped from V and 5 bases from J, the junction kept 18 bases outside the gene matches. Germline-derived CDR1 and CDR2 are ENHRY and SYGVKD. The CDR3 nucleotides read TGTGCCATCAGAAAAGGTCAGTCCGGGACAGGGGGCCGCGGAGATACGCAGTATTTT. Translation: CAIRKGQSGTGGRGDTQYF.

The chain joins TRBV11-2 to TRBJ2-1; a weak D match, TRBD2 (6 bases). In germline, CDR1 is SGHAT, CDR2 FQNNGV. With 1 base removed from V and 7 bases from J, the gap between germline ends came to 14 bases. The CDR3 has 15 residues. The CDR3 here is CASSLAGREANEQFF. The CDR3 DNA reads TGTGCCAGCAGCTTAGCTGGCAGGGAGGCAAATGAGCAGTTCTTC.

The chain links TRBV28 to TRBJ1-5; possible D gene TRBD1, 6 bases. The CDR3 spans 15 residues. Trimming took off 5 bases at V and 4 bases at J, with 15 bases between the two ends. Germline CDR1 is MDHEN and CDR2 is SYDVKM. CDR3 region: CASSGRRGRNQPQHF. The DNA for the CDR3 is TGTGCCAGCAGTGGACGTAGGGGGAGGAATCAGCCCCAGCATTTT.

The chain uses TRBV18 and TRBJ2-6; TRBD2 matches at 8 bases. J was trimmed by 4 bases and V by 6 bases; bases with no gene match: 14. The CDR3 extends over 18 amino acids. Looked up from germline, CDR1 is KGHSH and CDR2 is LQKENI. CDR3 sequence: CASSPLTRGAPGANVLTF. The CDR3 bases are TGTGCCAGCTCCCCCCTGACGCGGGGGGCGCCAGGGGCCAACGTCCTGACTTTC.

This clone has just one count. In the same sample, other DNA sequences code for this CDR3. V and J are TRBV2 and TRBJ1-1; D is ambiguous. V lost 6 bases and J 8 bases, leaving 7 bases between the germline ends. The CDR3 consists of 10 residues. Per the germline V gene, CDR1 is SNHLY and CDR2 is FYNNEI. CDR3 residues: CASSLGEAFF. The CDR3 nucleotides are TGTGCCAGCAGCCTAGGGGAAGCTTTCTTT.

The rearrangement joins TRBV28 to TRBJ1-1; D gene ambiguous. V was trimmed by 2 bases and J by 1 base, leaving 8 bases between them. The CDR3 is 14 residues long. Germline loops: CDR1 MDHEN, CDR2 SYDVKM. Written as DNA, the CDR3 is TGTGCCAGCAGTTTAGCCGGGAGGAACACTGAAGCTTTCTTT. This sequence encodes CASSLAGRNTEAFF.

The V and J genes are TRBV5-1 and TRBJ1-4; D ambiguous. Germline V lookup: CDR1 SGHRS, CDR2 YFSETQ. The CDR3 is made up of 16 amino acids. The V gene lost 4 bases and the J gene lost 2 bases, with 15 bases spanning the gap. The CDR3 DNA is TGCGCCAGCAGCGGTACGGCCCCGAGTACTAATGAAAAACTGTTTTTT. Residues: CASSGTAPSTNEKLFF.

The chain recombines TRBV19 with TRBJ1-2; D perhaps matches TRBD1 (6 bases). CDR1 is LNHDA and CDR2 is SQIVND in the germline V gene (reference sequence). Trimming removed 4 bases from V and 2 bases from J, with 11 bases in between. This CDR3 contains 14 residues. The CDR3 bases are TGTGCCAGTAGTAGAGGACAGACGAACTATGGCTACACCTTC. Amino acid sequence: CASSRGQTNYGYTF. Full variable domain (outside the CDR3, taken from reference TRBV19 and TRBJ1-2): DGGITQSPKYLFRKEGQNVTLSCEQNLNHDAMYWYRQDPGQGLRLIYYSQIVNDFQKGDIAEGYSVSREKKESFPLTVTSAQKNPTAFYLCASSRGQTNYGYTFGSGTRLTVV.

V gene TRBV18 combines with J gene TRBJ1-1; D is perhaps TRBD1 (6 bases). Germline loops: CDR1 KGHSH, CDR2 LQKENI. With 3 bases removed from V and 0 bases from J, the gap between germline ends came to 11 bases. CDR3 size: 15 residues. CDR3 sequence: CASSPQTGLNTEAFF. The CDR3, as DNA: TGTGCCAGCTCACCGCAGACAGGCCTGAACACTGAAGCTTTCTTT.

The genes are TRBV10-3 and TRBJ2-1; weak D call: TRBD2 (5 bases). Germline assignment: CDR1 ENHRY and CDR2 SYGVKD. Trimming left V 6 bases short and J 8 bases short, with 14 bases between. The CDR3 extends over 13 amino acids. CDR3 DNA sequence: TGTGCCATCAGCGAGGGTGAGGGCTATGAGCAGTTCTTC. Its translation is CAISEGEGYEQFF.

The chain combines TRBV7-8 with TRBJ1-5; TRBD1 matches at 8 bases. The V gene end was trimmed by 2 bases and the J gene end by 4 bases; junction bases not matched to a gene: 4. CDR1 is SGHVS, CDR2 FQNEAQ, per germline. There are 15 residues in the CDR3. DNA for the CDR3: TGTGCCAGCAGCTTAAGTAGGACAGGGAATCAGCCCCAGCATTTT. This gives the protein CASSLSRTGNQPQHF.

The chain carries TRBV19 and TRBJ2-7; no firm D call. Trimming left V 4 bases short and J 0 bases short, with 7 bases between. The CDR3 runs 13 residues. CDR1 is LNHDA and CDR2 is SQIVND in the germline V gene (reference sequence). This chain's CDR3 is CASSKTGSYEQYF. The DNA of the CDR3 is TGTGCCAGTAGTAAGACTGGCTCCTACGAGCAGTACTTC.

The chain carries TRBV6-5 and TRBJ1-5; 9 positions agree with TRBD1. After removal of 6 bases from V and 4 bases from J, the junction contained 7 bases not matched to a gene. Germline V CDR1 and CDR2: MNHEY, SVGAGI. The CDR3 length is 15 residues. The CDR3 loop is CASRTTGGPNQPQHF. The CDR3 DNA sequence: TGTGCCAGCAGAACCACAGGGGGCCCGAATCAGCCCCAGCATTTT.

The chain couples TRBV2 to TRBJ1-1, with TRBD1 matching over 8 bases. Germline V CDR1 and CDR2: SNHLY, FYNNEI. The CDR3 loop spans 15 amino acids. V lost 3 bases to trimming and J lost 0 bases; unmatched junction nucleotides: 3. This chain's CDR3 is CASSDQGAMNTEAFF. The CDR3 region has the DNA TGTGCCAGCAGTGATCAGGGGGCGATGAACACTGAAGCTTTCTTT.

This chain links TRBV7-9 with TRBJ2-3; D gene uncertain. With 3 bases removed from V and 8 bases from J, the gap between germline ends came to 12 bases. Germline CDR1 is SEHNR and CDR2 is FQNEAQ (reference sequence). The CDR3 totals 13 residues. CDR3 residues: CASSLSSRGTQYF. The CDR3 region has the DNA TGTGCCAGCAGCTTGAGTAGCAGAGGTACGCAGTATTTT.

DNA of the CDR3: TGTGCCAGCAGCCACACAGGAAACACCATATATTTT. It codes for CASSHTGNTIYF. The V gene is TRBV3-1 (or the pseudogene TRBV3-2), the J gene TRBJ1-3; D not resolved. V lost 3 bases, J lost 4 bases, and 4 bases lay in between. Germline V CDR1 and CDR2: LGHDT, YNNKEL (reference sequence). The CDR3 has 12 amino acids.

This clone was seen a handful of times. V is TRBV30 and J is TRBJ1-5, with 8 positions matching TRBD1. The J segment lost 10 bases and the V segment lost 3 bases, leaving 8 bases of the junction unmatched. CDR1 GTSNPN and CDR2 SVGIG come from the germline V gene (reference sequence). The CDR3 sequence is 13 residues long. CDR3: CAWRDPDRGPQHF. The CDR3 DNA reads TGTGCCTGGAGGGACCCCGACAGGGGCCCCCAGCATTTT.

The chain recombines TRBV3-1 (or the pseudogene TRBV3-2) with TRBJ1-1; a weak D match, TRBD1 (6 bases). CDR1 LGHDT and CDR2 YNNKEL come from the germline V gene (reference sequence). V dropped 3 bases and J dropped 3 bases, with 17 bases sitting between them. This CDR3 comprises 16 residues. The CDR3 spells CASSQGSGASDTEAFF. CDR3 coding DNA: TGTGCCAGCAGCCAGGGGTCAGGGGCGTCGGACACTGAAGCTTTCTTT.

This sequence joins TRBV6-5 and TRBJ2-7; D unclear. This CDR3 region has 16 residues. V gave up 0 bases and J gave up 0 bases, with 12 bases separating them. Germline values: CDR1 MNHEY, CDR2 SVGAGI. Written as DNA, the CDR3 is TGTGCCAGCAGTTACTCCATCCTAAGGGCCTCCTACGAGCAGTACTTC. This encodes CASSYSILRASYEQYF.

The genes are TRBV5-1 and TRBJ1-1, with TRBD1 matching 7 bases. The CDR3 runs to 15 residues. V trimming: 3 bases; J trimming: 5 bases; junction bases outside the gene matches: 10. The germline V gene has CDR1 SGHRS and CDR2 YFSETQ. The CDR3 here is CASSSAGGGRTEAFF. CDR3 in DNA: TGCGCCAGCAGCTCGGCAGGGGGAGGGAGGACTGAAGCTTTCTTT.

This sequence joins TRBV11-2 and TRBJ1-2; tentative D call: TRBD1 (6 bases). CDR1 SGHAT and CDR2 FQNNGV come from the germline V gene. The length of the CDR3 is 13 residues. Trimming cost V 0 bases and J 8 bases, with 10 bases left between them. This CDR3 reads CASSLEGGRGYTF. CDR3 DNA: TGTGCCAGCAGCTTAGAGGGGGGGCGCGGCTACACCTTC.

This rearrangement joins TRBV2 to TRBJ2-5, with unresolved D. The ends were cut back, 2 bases at V and 5 bases at J, with 12 bases in the middle. Germline V gene sequence: CDR1 SNHLY, CDR2 FYNNEI. The CDR3 is 14 residues long. The CDR3 nucleotides are TGTGCCAGCAGTGAATCGTCATATTGGGAGACCCAGTACTTC. This sequence encodes CASSESSYWETQYF.

The chain joins TRBV3-1 (or the pseudogene TRBV3-2) to TRBJ1-2, with 9 nucleotides matching TRBD1. Germline V lookup: CDR1 LGHDT, CDR2 YNNKEL (reference sequence). CDR3 length: 16 residues. V was pared by 2 bases and J by 7 bases, with 11 bases of the junction left unmatched. The CDR3 DNA follows: TGTGCCAGCAGCCAACGGGACAGGGAAGAGGCAAGTGGCTACACCTTC. Translation: CASSQRDREEASGYTF.

The chain has TRBV7-3 and TRBJ1-1; D call uncertain. From germline, CDR1 is SGHTA and CDR2 FQGTGA. The CDR3 has 14 residues. V was clipped by 0 bases and J by 1 base, with 6 bases between them. CDR3 region: CASSLTSGNTEAFF. DNA of the CDR3: TGTGCCAGCAGCTTAACTTCCGGGAACACTGAAGCTTTCTTT.